Sequencing of this T cell receptor (beta chain) was carried out in a study of Ad26.COV2.S vaccination and SARS-CoV-2 variants. Study observations and caveats: Vaccinees showed greater spike-specific TCR breadth than placebo recipients.

Sequencing used immunoSEQ multiplex PCR; TCRdb keeps in-frame clones, though not all of them. The sample comprises under 600,000 clones, 89% of which are singletons, and under 2% rests with the top ten. As to this clone: Its antigen is still unknown.

Treatment of the sample: about 20 received Ad26.COV2.S at low or high dose, single or two shots; 5 received placebo; per-sample allocation not given. Material that was analyzed had been drawn on day 63 after the first vaccine or placebo injection. Material: peripheral blood, obtained in a trial of Ad26.COV2.S vaccine versus placebo. This clonotype was sampled from a person between 18 and 59 years old who received the Ad26.COV2.S COVID-19 vaccine or a placebo.

Here the CDR3 reads CASSQFFQETQYF. CDR3 coding DNA: TGTGCCAGCTCACAATTCTTCCAAGAGACCCAGTACTTC. The V call is TRBV18, the J call TRBJ2-5, with D unresolved. The CDR3 covers 13 residues. Germline values: CDR1 KGHSH, CDR2 LQKENI. Trimming shortened V by 4 bases and J by 1 base, and 7 bases separated the two germline ends.